The 11 T cell receptor beta chains reported below all come from one sample, sequenced in a study of cytomegalovirus exposure and HLA in healthy donors listed by TCRdb under 2017. The library was prepared using the immunoSEQ multiplex PCR assay. For the multiplex PCR, a mixture combining 60 forward primers for TCR Vbeta segments and 13 reverse primers for TCR Jbeta segments was used. TCRdb obtained this table from immuneACCESS and retained in-frame rearrangements with V and J assigned. These tables miss some clones; where compared with another copy, unresolved V genes account for less than half of the shortfall, and the remainder is unexplained. The sample profile shows around 170,000 clones; approximately 88% of them were found once. Of the sample, 2% to 3% falls within the top ten clones. Source material: PBMCs. The source is a woman aged 50 to 60 in good health and CMV-seropositive.

CDR3 protein: CASTPRGENEQYF. The CDR3 DNA reads as TGTGCCAGCACCCCCAGGGGAGAAAACGAGCAGTACTTC. The chain couples TRBV7-9 to TRBJ2-7; D possibly corresponds to TRBD1 (6 bases). Trimming cost V 7 bases and J 5 bases, with 15 bases left between them. This CDR3 spans 13 amino acids. Germline-derived CDR1 and CDR2 are SEHNR and FQNEAQ (reference sequence).

This clone was seen once. The genes are TRBV15 and TRBJ2-3; TRBD2 might be the D (7 bases). The V gene lost 4 bases and the J gene lost 3 bases, with 17 bases spanning the gap. Germline V gives CDR1 LNHNV, CDR2 YYDKDF (reference sequence). The CDR3 spans 16 residues. This CDR3 reads CATSTPGGRGTDTQYF. The CDR3 DNA reads TGTGCCACCAGCACCCCCGGGGGGCGGGGGACAGATACGCAGTATTTT.

The rearrangement joins TRBV5-1 to TRBJ2-1, with 16 bases that match TRBD2. V shed 1 base, J shed 7 bases, and the junction held 2 bases outside the gene matches. Germline-derived CDR1 and CDR2 are SGHRS and YFSETQ. CDR3 length equals 16 residues. In DNA form, the CDR3 reads TGCGCCAGCAGCTTGCAGGGACTAGCGGGGGGGAATGAGCAGTTCTTC. This encodes CASSLQGLAGGNEQFF.

The CDR3 bases are TGTGCCAGCAGCTTAGTTGGTAGCGGACCTTCTAGCACAGATACGCAGTATTTT. This gives the protein CASSLVGSGPSSTDTQYF. The rearrangement joins TRBV7-8 to TRBJ2-3, with D possibly TRBD2 on 6 matching bases. The germline CDR1 and CDR2 sequences are SGHVS and FQNEAQ. This CDR3 region has 18 residues. V was shortened by 1 base and J by 0 bases, with 17 bases between the two germline ends.

J is TRBJ1-2 and V is TRBV10-3; 10 positions agree with TRBD1. CDR3 length equals 22 residues. CDR1 and CDR2 from the germline V gene are ENHRY and SYGVKD. Trimming at V came to 6 bases and at J to 0 bases, leaving 25 bases not matched to a gene. The CDR3 bases are TGTGCCATCAGCGATAGGGGCCAAACCGGGACAGGGGACCACAAGACTAACTATGGCTACACCTTC. Its protein is CAISDRGQTGTGDHKTNYGYTF.

The J gene is TRBJ2-5, the V gene TRBV7-9, with a weak D call TRBD1 (5 bases). This CDR3 comprises 12 residues. Germline CDR1 is SEHNR and CDR2 is FQNEAQ (reference sequence). V was clipped by 5 bases and J by 3 bases, with 7 bases between them. The DNA of the CDR3 is TGTGCCAGCAGCCAGACAGAAGAGACCCAGTACTTC. It yields the protein CASSQTEETQYF.

The rearrangement joins TRBV19 to TRBJ1-1; the D gene is possibly TRBD1 (6 bases). Germline CDR1 reads LNHDA; CDR2 reads SQIVND (reference sequence). CDR3 length equals 13 residues. Trimming left V 5 bases short and J 1 base short, with 8 bases between. CDR3 DNA: TGTGCCAGTAGTCTACAGGGGAACACTGAAGCTTTCTTT. It is translated as CASSLQGNTEAFF.

V gene TRBV11-1 combines with J gene TRBJ2-3, with D possibly being TRBD2 (7 bases). Trimming took off 5 bases at V and 4 bases at J, with 13 bases between the two ends. The CDR3 totals 14 residues. Germline lookup yields CDR1 SGHAT and CDR2 FQDESV (reference sequence). CDR3 in amino acids: CASSLGGGSDTQYF. In DNA, the CDR3 is TGTGCCAGCAGCCTAGGGGGGGGCTCAGATACGCAGTATTTT.

The table lists this clone with a few counts. The chain joins TRBV6-5 to TRBJ1-6; tentatively, D is TRBD1 (6 bases). The CDR3 runs to 15 residues. Germline CDR1 MNHEY, CDR2 SVGAGI. V lost 4 bases and J 8 bases, leaving 15 bases between the germline ends. CDR3: CASSSSGGPDSPLHF. For the CDR3, the DNA is TGTGCCAGCAGTTCGAGCGGGGGCCCGGATTCACCCCTCCACTTT.

The V gene is TRBV19, the J gene TRBJ2-1, with 14 positions matching TRBD2. The V segment lost 7 bases and the J segment 1 base; nucleotides outside the gene matches: 9. The CDR3 runs 18 residues. Germline V gene data show CDR1 as LNHDA and CDR2 as SQIVND (reference sequence). Written as DNA, the CDR3 is TGTGCCAGTACCCCAGGGACTAGCGGGGGCCCTTCCTACAATGAGCAGTTCTTC. It encodes CASTPGTSGGPSYNEQFF. Full variable domain (outside the CDR3, taken from reference TRBV19 and TRBJ2-1): DGGITQSPKYLFRKEGQNVTLSCEQNLNHDAMYWYRQDPGQGLRLIYYSQIVNDFQKGDIAEGYSVSREKKESFPLTVTSAQKNPTAFYLCASTPGTSGGPSYNEQFFGPGTRLTVL.

V is TRBV5-8 and J is TRBJ2-2, with D perhaps TRBD2 (5 bases). Germline-derived CDR1 and CDR2 are SGHTS and YDEGEE. Trimming stripped 7 bases from V and 2 bases from J, with 12 bases between. The CDR3 is 14 residues long. CDR3 in DNA: TGTGCCAGCGGAGGCCGCCTTAACACCGGGGAGCTGTTTTTT. Amino acids: CASGGRLNTGELFF. The full variable domain, with the rest looked up from reference TRBV5-8 and TRBJ2-2, is EAGVTQSPTHLIKTRGQQATLRCSPISGHTSVYWYQQALGLGLQFLLWYDEGEERNRGNFPPRFSGRQFPNYSSELNVNALELEDSALYLCASGGRLNTGELFFGEGSRLTVL.